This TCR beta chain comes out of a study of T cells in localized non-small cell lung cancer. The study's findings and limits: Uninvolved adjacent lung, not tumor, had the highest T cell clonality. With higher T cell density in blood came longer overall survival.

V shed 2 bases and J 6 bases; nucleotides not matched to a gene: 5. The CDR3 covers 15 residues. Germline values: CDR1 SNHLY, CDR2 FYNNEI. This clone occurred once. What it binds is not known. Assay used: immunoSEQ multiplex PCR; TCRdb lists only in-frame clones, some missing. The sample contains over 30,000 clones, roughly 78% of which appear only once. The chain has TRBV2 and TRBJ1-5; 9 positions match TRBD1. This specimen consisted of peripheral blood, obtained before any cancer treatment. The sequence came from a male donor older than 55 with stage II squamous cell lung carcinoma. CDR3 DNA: TGTGCCAGCAGTGAAACTGGACAGGGGAGTCAGCCCCAGCATTTT. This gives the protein CASSETGQGSQPQHF.